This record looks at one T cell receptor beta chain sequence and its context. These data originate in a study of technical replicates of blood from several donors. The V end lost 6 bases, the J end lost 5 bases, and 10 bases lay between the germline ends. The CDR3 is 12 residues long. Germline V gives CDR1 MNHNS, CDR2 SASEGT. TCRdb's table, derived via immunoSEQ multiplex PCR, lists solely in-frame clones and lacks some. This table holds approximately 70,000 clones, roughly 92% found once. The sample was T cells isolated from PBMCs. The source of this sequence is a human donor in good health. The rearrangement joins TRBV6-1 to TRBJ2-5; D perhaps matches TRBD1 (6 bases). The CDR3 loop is CASRRGLETQYF. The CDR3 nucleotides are TGTGCCAGCAGAAGGGGGTTGGAGACCCAGTACTTC.